Sequencing of this TCR beta chain was carried out in a study of regulatory T cells in long-lasting Graves disease. Study-wide context: Newly diagnosed Graves' patients had taken antithyroid drugs under 3 months. Study-wide results and limits: Persistent cases of Graves' showed reduced TCR diversity relative to newly diagnosed patients. Possibly, too few samples lowered accuracy.

Time point meaning: newly diagnosed GD, antithyroid drugs for less than 3 months. PBMCs were the source of the RNA used for TCR sequencing. Germline V gene sequence: CDR1 SGHRS, CDR2 YFSETQ. The CDR3 has 17 residues. A word on this clonotype: The antigen remains undetermined. Its ends do not fully match the called genes, so a read error is possible.

Construction of TCR beta libraries relied on iRepertoire HTBI primers and on Arm-PCR targeting CDR3 regions. Each CDR3 protein is one row after TCRdb ran MiXCR on the multiplex PCR reads. The repertoire holds 550,000 or so distinct CDR3 sequences, with 9.5% to 15% as singletons. Separately, the same data were catalogued under a study of T cells in Graves' hyperthyroidism and ophthalmopathy. That work contributes: When the TCR CDR3 underwent first-round RT-PCR, the HTBI primer set was used.

The receptor's source is a woman in her 30s with Graves disease. This specimen was peripheral blood mononuclear cells (PBMCs), taken at new diagnosis, from a patient treated with antithyroid drugs. The chain has TRBV5-1 and TRBJ2-7, with 8 bases aligning to TRBD1. As DNA, the CDR3 is TGCGCCAGCAGCTCCAGTCCCAGACAGGGGCCCGTCTACGAGCGGTACTTC. Protein product: CASSSSPRQGPVYERYF.